The 18 T cell receptor beta chains in this list originate from one sample, sequenced in a study of spatial heterogeneity in lung cancer. Points from the study as a whole: Tumors with more nonsynonymous mutations had more expanded intratumoral alpha and beta TCRs.

Time point in this sample: sample taken at primary tumor resection. No antigen has been identified for these receptors. TCRdb itself ran the 5' RACE reads through MiXCR, one entry per CDR3 protein. Here the sample spans 3,000 to 4,500 distinct CDR3 sequences, just over 5% being singletons. The sequencing here drew on lung tumor tissue, taken at surgery. These receptors were obtained from a female donor with early-stage non-small cell lung cancer.

At least ten counts were recorded for this clonotype. This beta chain appears as a stray read in a library generated for alpha chains; its size is not informative. The V gene is TRBV5-6, the J gene TRBJ2-5; possible D gene TRBD1, 6 bases. The germline gives CDR1 SGHDT, CDR2 YYEEEE. CDR3 size: 15 residues. V was trimmed by 4 bases and J by 1 base, leaving 14 bases between them. CDR3 loop: CASSPSGQIQETQYF. The CDR3 DNA is TGTGCCAGCAGCCCCTCTGGACAGATCCAAGAGACCCAGTACTTC. Combining the CDR3 with reference TRBV5-6 and TRBJ2-5 gives the whole variable domain DAGVTQSPTHLIKTRGQQVTLRCSPKSGHDTVSWYQQALGQGPQFIFQYYEEEERQRGNFPDRFSGHQFPNYSSELNVNALLLGDSALYLCASSPSGQIQETQYFGPGTRLLVL.

Points on this clonotype: Little can be read into the size of this beta chain, an off-target read in a library designed for alpha chains. The chain has TRBV19 and TRBJ1-2; 8 positions match TRBD1. The ends lost 5 bases at V and 4 bases at J; junction bases unmatched: 18. This CDR3 has 18 residues. Germline V gene sequence: CDR1 LNHDA, CDR2 SQIVND (reference sequence). As DNA, the CDR3 is TGTGCCAGTAGTTCGCGGCGGACAGGGCTGGAGAACTTCTATGGCTACACCTTC. This gives the protein CASSSRRTGLENFYGYTF.

By share, this clonotype ranks as medium-sized. This beta chain is an unintended read in a library built for alpha chains; its size means little. Written as DNA, the CDR3 is TGTGCCAGCAGCCTTCCCGGCGGGGAGCTGTTTTTT. Translation gives CASSLPGGELFF. J is TRBJ2-2 and V is TRBV9; no definite D call. Germline V gene sequence: CDR1 SGDLS, CDR2 YYNGEE. The CDR3 runs to 12 residues. V gave up 4 bases and J gave up 7 bases, with 8 bases separating them. Together with reference TRBV9 and TRBJ2-2, the CDR3 gives the full variable domain: DSGVTQTPKHLITATGQRVTLRCSPRSGDLSVYWYQQSLDQGLQFLIQYYNGEERAKGNILERFSAQQFPDLHSELNLSSLELGDSALYFCASSLPGGELFFGEGSRLTVL.

This clonotype is termed medium-sized. This beta chain came through as a stray read in a library set up for alpha chains, and its size says little. This chain uses TRBV6-5 with TRBJ2-3; no clear D. CDR3 length: 11 residues. The germline V gene has CDR1 MNHEY and CDR2 SVGAGI. V lost 10 bases and J 1 base, leaving 6 bases between the germline ends. The CDR3 protein is CATQRTDTQYF. DNA for the CDR3: TGTGCCACCCAACGCACAGATACGCAGTATTTT.

Details on this clonotype: This beta chain is a stray read from a library made for alpha chains; its abundance is not meaningful. J is TRBJ2-3 and V is TRBV12-3 or TRBV12-4; 10 bases agree with TRBD2. The junction had 5 bases not matched to a gene; V was cut back by 6 bases and J by 2 bases. CDR3 length equals 15 residues. The CDR3 DNA reads as TGTGCCAGCAGCCTTAGCGGGGGGCTCACAGATACGCAGTATTTT. This translates into CASSLSGGLTDTQYF.

In its sample, this clonotype is medium-sized. Since it is a stray read in a library aimed at alpha chains, this beta chain has a size that is not meaningful. The gene calls are TRBV28 and TRBJ2-1; tentatively, D is TRBD1 or TRBD2 (6 bases each). Germline loops: CDR1 MDHEN, CDR2 SYDVKM. The CDR3 totals 13 residues. V was shortened by 5 bases and J by 10 bases, with 15 bases between the two germline ends. The CDR3 sequence is CASSPPGGVEQFF. The CDR3 nucleotides are TGTGCCAGCAGTCCCCCCGGGGGCGTCGAGCAGTTCTTC.

Sample share makes this clonotype medium-sized. This beta chain is a stray read from a library made for alpha chains; its abundance is not meaningful. The rearrangement uses TRBV5-6 and TRBJ2-7; D gene ambiguous. The length of the CDR3 is 13 residues. Germline V CDR1 and CDR2: SGHDT, YYEEEE. The V gene lost 0 bases and the J gene lost 4 bases, with 8 bases spanning the gap. The CDR3 is CASSLGQLYEQYF. In DNA form, the CDR3 reads TGTGCCAGCAGCTTGGGGCAGTTATACGAGCAGTACTTC. Combining the CDR3 with reference TRBV5-6 and TRBJ2-7 gives the whole variable domain DAGVTQSPTHLIKTRGQQVTLRCSPKSGHDTVSWYQQALGQGPQFIFQYYEEEERQRGNFPDRFSGHQFPNYSSELNVNALLLGDSALYLCASSLGQLYEQYFGPGTRLTVT.

By sample share, this clonotype is medium-sized. The size of this beta chain means little, since it is a stray read in a library made for alpha chains. The J gene is TRBJ1-1, the V gene TRBV12-3 or TRBV12-4; the match to TRBD1 covers 7 bases. V lost 8 bases and J lost 6; bases outside the gene matches: 9. The CDR3 is made up of 13 amino acids. The CDR3 bases are TGTGCCAGCTGGGTGGCAGGGGGAGCTGAAGCTTTCTTT. Translation gives CASWVAGGAEAFF.

This clonotype was counted a few times. This beta chain is an unintended read in a library built for alpha chains; its size means little. The CDR3 nucleotides are TGCAGTGCTACGGACGGAGGCGAAAACATTCAGTACTTC. It encodes CSATDGGENIQYF. This rearrangement joins TRBV20-1 to TRBJ2-4; weak D call: TRBD2 (5 bases). Germline loops: CDR1 DFQATT, CDR2 SNEGSKA (reference sequence). The CDR3 sequence is 13 residues long. With 4 bases removed from V and 5 bases from J, the gap between germline ends came to 12 bases.

This clonotype has a handful of counts. With the library built for alpha chains, this beta chain is off target and its frequency is not meaningful. This chain connects TRBV2 to TRBJ1-5; 9 nucleotides align to TRBD1. J was trimmed by 7 bases and V by 8 bases; bases with no gene match: 3. The V gene's germline CDR1 is SNHLY and CDR2 FYNNEI. The CDR3 consists of 12 residues. The CDR3 spells CASGQGYQPQHF. The DNA of the CDR3 is TGTGCCAGCGGACAGGGGTACCAGCCCCAGCATTTT.

This clonotype was observed at least ten times. This beta chain was picked up by a library intended for alpha chains and is off target, so its count carries little meaning. The CDR3 here is CSARSRGREGSYEQYF. The CDR3 bases are TGCAGTGCTAGGTCCAGGGGGCGGGAGGGCTCCTACGAGCAGTACTTC. The rearrangement uses TRBV20-1 and TRBJ2-7; possible D gene TRBD2, 9 bases. In germline, CDR1 is DFQATT, CDR2 SNEGSKA (reference sequence). V lost 3 bases and J 0 bases, leaving 18 bases between the germline ends. This CDR3 has 16 amino acids.

Concerning this clonotype: Little can be read into the size of this beta chain, an off-target read in a library designed for alpha chains. This chain's CDR3 is CASTGGTGGIYGYTF. Written as DNA, the CDR3 is TGTGCCAGCACCGGCGGGACAGGGGGCATCTATGGCTACACCTTC. The V gene is TRBV28, the J gene TRBJ1-2; 12 bases match TRBD1. The CDR3 covers 15 residues. Trimming cost V 7 bases and J 4 bases; bases outside gene matches: 7. CDR1 and CDR2 from the germline V gene are MDHEN and SYDVKM.

Relative to its sample, this clonotype is medium-sized (0.01 to 0.1%). This beta chain is a stray sequence in a library constructed for alpha chains; its clone size is not meaningful. The rearrangement links TRBV28 to TRBJ2-5, with D possibly called TRBD1 or TRBD2 (5 bases each). Germline CDR1 reads MDHEN; CDR2 reads SYDVKM. The V end lost 3 bases, the J end lost 4 bases, and 15 bases lay between the germline ends. The CDR3 extends over 15 amino acids. CDR3 DNA sequence: TGTGCCAGCAGTTTCCCGCTACGTGGGGGAGAGACCCAGTACTTC. This codes for CASSFPLRGGETQYF.

By share of the sample, this clonotype is medium-sized. This beta chain is off target for a library built for alpha chains, so its abundance means little. The chain links TRBV5-1 to TRBJ2-6, with TRBD2 as a possible D gene (6 bases). V dropped 1 base and J dropped 4 bases, with 9 bases sitting between them. The CDR3 is made up of 15 amino acids. CDR1 and CDR2 (germline): SGHRS, YFSETQ. CDR3 bases: TGCGCCAGCAGCTTGCCGGGAGTAGGGGCCAACGTCCTGACTTTC. It encodes CASSLPGVGANVLTF.

By frequency in the sample, this clonotype is large (0.1 to 1%). Because the library targeted alpha chains, this beta chain is an off-target read whose size means little. The chain couples TRBV7-2 to TRBJ2-3; a possible D gene is TRBD2 (6 bases). The CDR3 is 14 amino acids. Trimming removed 5 bases at V and 2 bases at J, with 11 bases between. Germline CDR1 is SGHTA and CDR2 is FQGNSA. The CDR3 sequence: CASSRGLSTDTQYF. In DNA, the CDR3 is TGTGCCAGCAGCCGCGGACTATCCACAGATACGCAGTATTTT. The full variable domain, its missing parts supplied by reference TRBV7-2 and TRBJ2-3, is GAGVSQSPSNKVTEKGKDVELRCDPISGHTALYWYRQSLGQGLEFLIYFQGNSAPDKSGLPSDRFSAERTGGSVSTLTIQRTQQEDSAVYLCASSRGLSTDTQYFGPGTRLTVL.

This clonotype is medium-sized (0.01 to 0.1%) in the sample. Because this beta chain is a stray read in a library intended to capture alpha chains, its abundance should not be given much weight. The CDR3 nucleotides are TGCGCCAGCAGCTTGGCCGGGGCGGCGAACACCGGGGAGCTGTTTTTT. This translates into CASSLAGAANTGELFF. V gene TRBV5-1 combines with J gene TRBJ2-2; D may correspond to TRBD1 or TRBD2 (5 bases each). Trimming shortened V by 0 bases and J by 0 bases, and 9 bases separated the two germline ends. The germline gives CDR1 SGHRS, CDR2 YFSETQ. This CDR3 region has 16 residues.

By sample share, this clonotype is medium-sized. Since it is a stray read in a library aimed at alpha chains, this beta chain has a size that is not meaningful. V gene TRBV28 combines with J gene TRBJ2-2, with TRBD1 as a possible D gene (6 bases). V lost 2 bases and J lost 4, with 8 bases in between. From germline, CDR1 is MDHEN and CDR2 SYDVKM. CDR3 length: 14 residues. The CDR3: CASSLARGTGELFF. The CDR3 nucleotides read TGTGCCAGCAGTTTAGCCAGGGGCACCGGGGAGCTGTTTTTT.

By its share, this clonotype is large. In a library made to pick up alpha chains, this beta chain is a stray read with a size that means little. This chain's CDR3 is CASRQDSYGYTF. The DNA for the CDR3 is TGCGCCAGCAGACAGGACTCCTATGGCTACACCTTC. This rearrangement joins TRBV5-1 to TRBJ1-2; D may be TRBD1 (5 bases). V lost 5 bases, J lost 4 bases, and 9 bases lay in between. The CDR3 totals 12 residues. Germline-derived CDR1 and CDR2 are SGHRS and YFSETQ.